The clone carrying this T cell receptor (beta chain) was seen a single time. The germline CDR1 and CDR2 sequences are MGHRA and YSYEKL. The V gene lost 1 base and the J gene lost 5 bases, with 23 bases spanning the gap. This CDR3 region has 18 residues. Original processing notes: Estimation of nucleated cell counts was performed using reference gene primer amplification. The table came from immunoSEQ multiplex PCR; TCRdb's copy has only in-frame clones and leaves some out. That table gives V, J and clone size, and the DNA gave D and trimming. The sample has around 190,000 clones, approximately 80% seen once; the top ten hold approximately 7.3%. The sample comes from a study of blood T cell repertoires in COVID-19. The wider study: PBMCs, B-cell-depleted T cells, or T cells provided the cDNA or gDNA that made up the material.

The TCR comes from a human donor in a cohort sampled during active COVID-19. Sequencing was performed on peripheral blood. This chain connects TRBV4-1 to TRBJ1-2; D remains unclear. Here the CDR3 DNA reads TGCGCCAGCAGCCAAGCTCTCAGGAGGCTCGAACGTACTTATGGCTACACCTTC. Residues: CASSQALRRLERTYGYTF.